Listed here are 9 T cell receptor beta chains from one sample, sequenced in a study of T-cell memory formation after mild COVID-19. TCRdb redid the calling of the 5' RACE reads with MiXCR, one entry per CDR3 protein. The data hold 150,000 to 200,000 distinct CDR3 sequences, with under 14% observed a single time. The sequencing sample was made of PBMCs or a T cell subset sorted from them (not recorded which). Source of these receptors: a man aged 18 to 29 who had mild COVID-19 (a few samples of this study predate the infection). Cell type and time point are not known.

This clonotype was counted a few times. This chain joins TRBV9 and TRBJ1-4; D unclear. V was clipped by 3 bases and J by 7 bases, with 10 bases between them. CDR1 is SGDLS and CDR2 is YYNGEE in the germline V gene. The CDR3 is 13 residues long. The CDR3 sequence: CASSEGRAEKLFF. Written as DNA, the CDR3 is TGTGCCAGCAGCGAGGGCCGAGCTGAAAAACTGTTTTTT.

This chain connects TRBV5-1 to TRBJ2-7; 12 bases fit TRBD2. The germline CDR1 and CDR2 sequences are SGHRS and YFSETQ. The trim removed 4 bases at V and 2 bases at J, leaving 4 bases unmatched. The CDR3 covers 15 residues. The CDR3 bases are TGCGCCAGCAGCGCGGGACTAGCGGGCACCTACGAGCAGTACTTC. Encoded protein: CASSAGLAGTYEQYF. The complete variable domain, with remaining parts taken from reference TRBV5-1 and TRBJ2-7, reads KAGVTQTPRYLIKTRGQQVTLSCSPISGHRSVSWYQQTPGQGLQFLFEYFSETQRNKGNFPGRFSGRQFSNSRSEMNVSTLELGDSALYLCASSAGLAGTYEQYFGPGTRLTVT.

The chain has TRBV6-2 or TRBV6-3 and TRBJ1-2; D is possibly TRBD1 (6 bases). V was cut by 5 bases and J by 8 bases, with 15 bases left in between. The CDR3 sequence is 13 residues long. The germline gives CDR1 MNHEY, CDR2 SVGEGT. The CDR3 spells CASSRDRLNGYTF. The CDR3, as DNA: TGTGCCAGCAGTCGTGACAGGTTGAACGGCTACACCTTC.

This clonotype was found a few times. This sequence joins TRBV10-3 and TRBJ2-1; 8 bases are a match to TRBD2. Germline V CDR1 and CDR2: ENHRY, SYGVKD. The CDR3 extends over 15 amino acids. V gave up 4 bases and J gave up 5 bases; unmatched junction bases: 7. CDR3 coding DNA: TGTGCCATCAGTGTGAGCGGGGGCCAAAACAATGAGCAGTTCTTC. It yields the protein CAISVSGGQNNEQFF.

V and J are TRBV7-9 and TRBJ1-3, with 7 nucleotides matching TRBD1. The CDR3 runs to 13 residues. Germline CDR1 and CDR2: SEHNR and FQNEAQ (reference sequence). V was pared by 5 bases and J by 9 bases, with 7 bases of the junction left unmatched. DNA for the CDR3: TGTGCCAGCAGCAACAGGGACAGAGGCACCATATATTTT. Translating it yields CASSNRDRGTIYF.

The chain carries TRBV10-2 and TRBJ2-5; 7 bases match TRBD2. The CDR3 sequence is 15 residues long. Germline-derived CDR1 and CDR2 are WSHSY and SAAADI. J lost 4 bases, V lost 8 bases, and 13 bases had no gene match. Written as DNA, the CDR3 is TGCGCCAGCTATGGGGCAGGGACTAATGGAGAGACCCAGTACTTC. Its protein product is CASYGAGTNGETQYF.

The V gene is TRBV27, the J gene TRBJ2-3; possibly TRBD2 for D (5 bases). V was cut by 2 bases and J by 5 bases, with 8 bases left in between. The V gene's germline CDR1 is MNHEY and CDR2 SMNVEV (reference sequence). The CDR3 has 13 amino acids. CDR3 nucleotide sequence: TGTGCCAGCAGTTTAACTAGGGAAGATACGCAGTATTTT. Protein product: CASSLTREDTQYF.

V usage is TRBV5-6 and J usage is TRBJ2-3, with D maybe TRBD2 (6 bases). The germline V gene has CDR1 SGHDT and CDR2 YYEEEE. CDR3 size: 14 residues. The V end lost 4 bases, the J end lost 6 bases, and 15 bases lay between the germline ends. The CDR3 DNA reads as TGTGCCAGCAGCAGAAGGGACTCCTGGGATACGCAGTATTTT. It codes for CASSRRDSWDTQYF.

There are many counts of this clonotype. The V call is TRBV4-3, the J call TRBJ2-3; TRBD2 matches 7 bases. The junction had 12 bases not matched to a gene; V was cut back by 7 bases and J by 5 bases. The CDR3 covers 15 residues. Germline CDR1 is LGHNA and CDR2 is YSLEER. In nucleotides, the CDR3 is TGCGCCAGCACGAGGGTGGCGGGGGTTAGAGATACGCAGTATTTT. Amino acids: CASTRVAGVRDTQYF.